This entry lists 19 T cell receptor beta chains sequenced from one sample in a study of identical twins. Via MiXCR, TCRdb re-called the 5' RACE reads, giving one row per CDR3 protein. The sample contains around 290,000 distinct CDR3 sequences, less than 9.5% of which appear only once. These same records also appear under a second study, on yellow fever vaccine responses in identical twins.

The sample taken for sequencing was CD8+ T cells sorted from blood. These receptors all stem from a woman under 30 in good health.

This clonotype has more than one count but fewer than ten. The chain recombines TRBV7-2 with TRBJ2-7, with TRBD2 matching over 12 bases. This CDR3 region has 16 residues. V gave up 3 bases and J gave up 4 bases; unmatched junction bases: 7. Germline CDR1 and CDR2: SGHTA and FQGNSA. In DNA form, the CDR3 reads TGTGCCAGCAGCTTGGAAGGACTAGCGGGGTTTTACGAGCAGTACTTC. Residues: CASSLEGLAGFYEQYF. Looking up the rest from reference TRBV7-2 and TRBJ2-7 gives the full variable domain: GAGVSQSPSNKVTEKGKDVELRCDPISGHTALYWYRQSLGQGLEFLIYFQGNSAPDKSGLPSDRFSAERTGGSVSTLTIQRTQQEDSAVYLCASSLEGLAGFYEQYFGPGTRLTVT.

Ten or more counts support this clonotype. The chain carries TRBV15 and TRBJ2-7, with a tentative D call TRBD2 (5 bases). CDR1 and CDR2 from the germline V gene are LNHNV and YYDKDF (reference sequence). The CDR3 runs 13 residues. The V and J ends lost 4 bases and 4 bases respectively, with 11 bases between them. CDR3 sequence reads: CATSTGEGYEQYF. CDR3 DNA: TGTGCCACCAGCACCGGGGAAGGGTACGAGCAGTACTTC.

This clonotype was counted between two and nine times. The chain is built from TRBV7-9 and TRBJ2-1; TRBD1 matches 7 bases. With V trimmed by 4 bases and J by 3 bases, 9 bases remained unmatched. CDR1 and CDR2 from the germline V gene are SEHNR and FQNEAQ (reference sequence). The CDR3 totals 16 residues. CDR3 protein: CASSSKTGLLYNEQFF. The CDR3 nucleotides are TGTGCCAGCAGCTCGAAGACAGGGCTCCTCTACAATGAGCAGTTCTTC.

This clonotype turned up a few times. The V gene is TRBV12-3 or TRBV12-4, the J gene TRBJ2-3; 10 bases align to TRBD2. The V and J ends lost 5 bases and 0 bases, in that order; junction bases with no gene match: 11. The CDR3 has 18 amino acids. The CDR3 DNA reads as TGTGCCAGCAGTCCCAAGCTAGCGGGAGTAATGAGCACAGATACGCAGTATTTT. Protein product: CASSPKLAGVMSTDTQYF.

This clonotype was seen at least ten times. The gene calls are TRBV7-9 and TRBJ1-1, with D unresolved. This CDR3 region has 13 residues. Trimming removed 6 bases at V and 5 bases at J, with 13 bases between. CDR1 SEHNR and CDR2 FQNEAQ come from the germline V gene (reference sequence). CDR3 coding DNA: TGTGCCAGCAGTTACGCCGGAGGGACTGAAGCTTTCTTT. The encoded protein is CASSYAGGTEAFF. Supplemented by reference TRBV7-9 and TRBJ1-1, the full variable domain reads DTGVSQNPRHKITKRGQNVTFRCDPISEHNRLYWYRQTLGQGPEFLTYFQNEAQLEKSRLLSDRFSAERPKGSFSTLEIQRTEQGDSAMYLCASSYAGGTEAFFGQGTRLTVV.

This clonotype was seen ten or more times. This rearrangement joins TRBV29-1 to TRBJ2-7; no reliable D call. Germline CDR1 reads SQVTM; CDR2 reads ANQGSEA. The CDR3 covers 13 residues. V was pared by 4 bases and J by 2 bases, with 12 bases between. CDR3 in DNA: TGCAGCGTTGGTTTAGGGTCCGCCTACGAGCAGTACTTC. Protein sequence: CSVGLGSAYEQYF.

There are many counts of this clonotype. The gene calls are TRBV2 and TRBJ1-2; D is undetermined. This CDR3 contains 13 residues. Looked up from germline, CDR1 is SNHLY and CDR2 is FYNNEI. The V and J ends lost 3 bases and 2 bases respectively, with 7 bases between them. CDR3 residues: CASSEYRNYGYTF. Here the CDR3 DNA reads TGTGCCAGCAGTGAGTACAGAAACTATGGCTACACCTTC.

The V and J genes are TRBV24-1 and TRBJ1-1; D is possibly TRBD1 (5 bases). The CDR3 extends over 14 amino acids. With 5 bases removed from V and 1 base from J, the gap between germline ends came to 10 bases. The germline V gene encodes CDR1 KGHDR and CDR2 SFDVKD. This chain's CDR3 is CATSVAGENTEAFF. The CDR3 nucleotides read TGTGCCACCAGTGTCGCGGGGGAGAACACTGAAGCTTTCTTT.

The rearrangement joins TRBV5-1 to TRBJ2-5, with TRBD2 matching over 8 bases. J was trimmed by 4 bases and V by 4 bases; bases with no gene match: 3. Germline V gene lookup returns CDR1 SGHRS and CDR2 YFSETQ. The CDR3 sequence is 13 residues long. The CDR3 region has the DNA TGCGCCAGCAGCCCGGCGGGGGGAGAGACCCAGTACTTC. Translated, it gives CASSPAGGETQYF.

This clonotype has only a few counts. V and J are TRBV7-8 and TRBJ2-3; weak D call: TRBD1 (7 bases). Germline lookup yields CDR1 SGHVS and CDR2 FQNEAQ. CDR3 size: 17 residues. The germline V and J ends were trimmed by 5 bases and 0 bases, with 18 bases remaining between them. Here the CDR3 DNA reads TGTGCCAGCAGCCCCCCCGGCGGGGACAGTAGCACAGATACGCAGTATTTT. It encodes CASSPPGGDSSTDTQYF.

This clonotype has more than one count but fewer than ten. The V gene is TRBV5-1, the J gene TRBJ2-7, with 10 bases lining up with TRBD2. The trim removed 0 bases at V and 2 bases at J, leaving 2 bases unmatched. Germline values: CDR1 SGHRS, CDR2 YFSETQ. This CDR3 has 15 residues. DNA of the CDR3: TGCGCCAGCAGCTTGGTAACTAGCGGGACCTACGAGCAGTACTTC. Translating gives CASSLVTSGTYEQYF.

This chain links TRBV10-3 with TRBJ2-7; D may be TRBD2 (7 bases). The germline V gene has CDR1 ENHRY and CDR2 SYGVKD. This CDR3 has 14 residues. Trimming shortened V by 11 bases and J by 0 bases, and 17 bases separated the two germline ends. CDR3 DNA: TGTGCCGGCCGACAGGCGGGGGCCTCCTACGAGCAGTACTTC. Its translation is CAGRQAGASYEQYF.

The chain recombines TRBV4-3 with TRBJ2-1, with 13 nucleotides matching TRBD2. Germline assignment: CDR1 LGHNA and CDR2 YSLEER. This CDR3 spans 17 amino acids. Trimming took 4 bases from V and 5 from J; bases not matched to a gene: 8. The chain's CDR3 is CASSLILGTSGNNEQFF. CDR3 in DNA: TGCGCCAGCAGCCTTATTTTAGGGACTAGCGGGAACAATGAGCAGTTCTTC.

This chain uses TRBV29-1 with TRBJ2-7; D is possibly TRBD2 (5 bases). CDR3 length equals 11 residues. Germline assignment: CDR1 SQVTM and CDR2 ANQGSEA. V shed 8 bases and J shed 3 bases, with 11 bases lying between them. CDR3 sequence (DNA): TGCAGCACCGACGGGGACTACGAGCAGTACTTC. Amino acids: CSTDGDYEQYF.

This clonotype showed up just a few times. The genes are TRBV10-3 and TRBJ1-2, with D hard to call. The CDR3 is made up of 14 amino acids. Germline loops: CDR1 ENHRY, CDR2 SYGVKD. Trimming left V 0 bases short and J 5 bases short, with 10 bases between. The CDR3: CAISESVSAYGYTF. The CDR3 DNA reads as TGTGCCATCAGTGAGTCGGTCTCCGCTTATGGCTACACCTTC.

This clonotype was seen repeatedly, ten times or more. The rearrangement uses TRBV2 and TRBJ2-3, with 7 nucleotides matching TRBD2. The trim removed 4 bases at V and 5 bases at J, leaving 9 bases unmatched. The CDR3 is 15 amino acids. Germline V gene sequence: CDR1 SNHLY, CDR2 FYNNEI. The DNA of the CDR3 is TGTGCCAGCAGTGTTGCGGGGGAGAATATAGATACGCAGTATTTT. This encodes CASSVAGENIDTQYF.

The chain carries TRBV15 and TRBJ1-6; possible D gene TRBD1, 5 bases. Germline CDR1 is LNHNV and CDR2 is YYDKDF (reference sequence). Trimming cost V 0 bases and J 8 bases, with 26 bases left between them. The CDR3 runs 20 residues. The CDR3 loop is CATSRDPEDTGIFGHSPLHF. In DNA, the CDR3 is TGTGCCACCAGCAGAGATCCGGAGGACACAGGAATCTTTGGGCATTCACCCCTCCACTTT.

The rearrangement joins TRBV30 to TRBJ2-1; 9 bases are shared with TRBD2. This CDR3 spans 14 amino acids. Germline V gives CDR1 GTSNPN, CDR2 SVGIG (reference sequence). Unmatched junction bases numbered 4, after V lost 5 bases and J lost 2 bases. The DNA of the CDR3 is TGTGCCTGGGGAGCGGGAGGCACCTACAATGAGCAGTTCTTC. This translates into CAWGAGGTYNEQFF. Full variable domain (outside the CDR3, taken from reference TRBV30 and TRBJ2-1): SQTIHQWPATLVQPVGSPLSLECTVEGTSNPNLYWYRQAAGRGLQLLFYSVGIGQISSEVPQNLSASRPQDRQFILSSKKLLLSDSGFYLCAWGAGGTYNEQFFGPGTRLTVL.

J is TRBJ1-5 and V is TRBV6-7, with D unresolved. TRBV6-7 is labeled an ORF, and its function is uncertain. The length of the CDR3 is 10 residues. V was trimmed by 5 bases and J by 7 bases, leaving 3 bases between them. The DNA of the CDR3 is TGTGCCAGCAGTGCCCAGCCCCAGCATTTT. The encoded protein is CASSAQPQHF.